Reported below is one TCR beta chain. The CDR3 has 12 residues. Trimming removed 2 bases at V and 6 bases at J, with 6 bases between. Germline V lookup: CDR1 LNHNV, CDR2 YYDKDF (reference sequence). The data stem from a study of blood T cells in healthy people across ages. A sample-barcoded 5' primer and a J-beta primer mix were used in a second PCR of roughly 6 to 11 cycles. TCRdb re-analysed the 5' RACE reads in MiXCR, keeping a single row per CDR3 protein. The sample records about 560,000 distinct CDR3 sequences, around a quarter being singletons. Another study also made use of these data, one on T cells of mothers and their children. That investigation notes: The cDNA synthesis received all extracted RNA, at about 1.5 ug per 15 ul.

The TCR was taken from a boy between 2 and 10 years old in good health. The specimen was blood. The chain has TRBV15 and TRBJ2-3; D remains unclear. In DNA form, the CDR3 reads TGTGCCACCAGCAGAACCGGCGATACGCAGTATTTT. This translates into CATSRTGDTQYF.